The 9 T cell receptor beta chains below all came from one sample that was sequenced in a study of blood T cells in healthy people across ages. With a J-beta primer mix and a sample-barcoded 5' primer, a second PCR ran about 6 to 11 cycles. TCRdb independently ran MiXCR on the 5' RACE reads; one entry per CDR3 protein. The sample lists over 1,300,000 distinct CDR3 sequences, approximately 59% occurring once. Material: blood. These receptors were taken from a man between 18 and 29 years old in good health.

The rearrangement uses TRBV15 and TRBJ2-1, with a tentative D call TRBD2 (6 bases). This CDR3 has 15 amino acids. Germline CDR1 and CDR2: LNHNV and YYDKDF (reference sequence). Trimming left V 5 bases short and J 4 bases short, with 15 bases between. Here the CDR3 reads CATSRLTGAYNEQFF. The CDR3 DNA reads TGTGCCACCAGCCGCCTGACGGGAGCTTACAATGAGCAGTTCTTC.

This chain joins TRBV12-3 or TRBV12-4 and TRBJ2-5, with D perhaps matching TRBD1 (6 bases). The CDR3 is 13 amino acids. Trimming left V 5 bases short and J 8 bases short, with 15 bases between. The CDR3, as DNA: TGTGCCAGCAGTCGGGACACGAAAGGTACCCAGTACTTC. Translating it yields CASSRDTKGTQYF.

The V gene is TRBV7-9, the J gene TRBJ2-4, with D perhaps matching TRBD1 (5 bases). V lost 0 bases and J 2 bases, leaving 11 bases between the germline ends. The CDR3 spans 16 residues. Germline V lookup: CDR1 SEHNR, CDR2 FQNEAQ (reference sequence). CDR3 sequence (DNA): TGTGCCAGCAGCTTAGCGCGTGGGGCAACCAAAAACATTCAGTACTTC. This sequence encodes CASSLARGATKNIQYF.

The V call is TRBV4-1, the J call TRBJ2-3; a weak D match, TRBD2 (6 bases). The germline V gene has CDR1 MGHRA and CDR2 YSYEKL. This CDR3 spans 17 amino acids. Trimming took 4 bases from V and 0 from J, leaving 17 bases between them. The chain's CDR3 is CASSRELPGVSTDTQYF. As DNA, the CDR3 is TGCGCCAGCAGCCGAGAACTTCCGGGAGTTAGCACAGATACGCAGTATTTT.

The V call is TRBV28, the J call TRBJ2-2; perhaps D is TRBD1 or TRBD2 (6 bases each). This CDR3 spans 18 amino acids. The germline V gene has CDR1 MDHEN and CDR2 SYDVKM. V lost 6 bases and J 2 bases, leaving 22 bases between the germline ends. The DNA of the CDR3 is TGTGCCAGCAGGGCAGGGGTTATCCGGGGGAGCAACACCGGGGAGCTGTTTTTT. As protein: CASRAGVIRGSNTGELFF. The variable domain in full, completed from reference TRBV28 and TRBJ2-2, reads DVKVTQSSRYLVKRTGEKVFLECVQDMDHENMFWYRQDPGLGLRLIYFSYDVKMKEKGDIPEGYSVSREKKERFSLILESASTNQTSMYLCASRAGVIRGSNTGELFFGEGSRLTVL.

The chain recombines TRBV3-1 with TRBJ2-1; D is ambiguous. Germline V gives CDR1 LGHDT, CDR2 YNNKEL (reference sequence). The CDR3 contains 12 residues. V was trimmed by 1 base and J by 13 bases, leaving 11 bases between them. Here the CDR3 DNA reads TGTGCCAGCAGCCAAGGTCCATCATCCCAGTTCTTC. This codes for CASSQGPSSQFF.

This clonotype was found a few times. The V and J genes are TRBV21-1 and TRBJ1-6; TRBD1 was called by the table and not checked on the DNA. TRBV21-1 is termed a pseudogene. The CDR3 has 17 amino acids. The CDR3 DNA reads TGTGCCAGCAGCCGACGGGACAGGGTCAGATATAATTCACCCCTCCACTTT. Protein product: CASSRRDRVRYNSPLHF.

V and J are TRBV5-5 and TRBJ1-2, with D unresolved. The CDR3 is made up of 15 amino acids. The germline gives CDR1 SGHKS, CDR2 YYEKEE (reference sequence). The ends were cut back, 1 base at V and 4 bases at J, with 14 bases in the middle. CDR3 in amino acids: CASSLRGGAVYGYTF. The CDR3 DNA is TGTGCCAGCAGCTTGAGAGGCGGAGCCGTCTATGGCTACACCTTC.

The rearrangement links TRBV7-9 to TRBJ1-2, with D tentatively TRBD1 (5 bases). With 0 bases removed from V and 4 bases from J, the gap between germline ends came to 12 bases. The CDR3 is made up of 15 amino acids. Germline V CDR1 and CDR2: SEHNR, FQNEAQ (reference sequence). The DNA for the CDR3 is TGTGCCAGCAGCTTAGCCGGGACGGCAATCTATGGCTACACCTTC. It encodes CASSLAGTAIYGYTF. Filled out from reference TRBV7-9 and TRBJ1-2, the complete variable domain reads DTGVSQNPRHKITKRGQNVTFRCDPISEHNRLYWYRQTLGQGPEFLTYFQNEAQLEKSRLLSDRFSAERPKGSFSTLEIQRTEQGDSAMYLCASSLAGTAIYGYTFGSGTRLTVV.